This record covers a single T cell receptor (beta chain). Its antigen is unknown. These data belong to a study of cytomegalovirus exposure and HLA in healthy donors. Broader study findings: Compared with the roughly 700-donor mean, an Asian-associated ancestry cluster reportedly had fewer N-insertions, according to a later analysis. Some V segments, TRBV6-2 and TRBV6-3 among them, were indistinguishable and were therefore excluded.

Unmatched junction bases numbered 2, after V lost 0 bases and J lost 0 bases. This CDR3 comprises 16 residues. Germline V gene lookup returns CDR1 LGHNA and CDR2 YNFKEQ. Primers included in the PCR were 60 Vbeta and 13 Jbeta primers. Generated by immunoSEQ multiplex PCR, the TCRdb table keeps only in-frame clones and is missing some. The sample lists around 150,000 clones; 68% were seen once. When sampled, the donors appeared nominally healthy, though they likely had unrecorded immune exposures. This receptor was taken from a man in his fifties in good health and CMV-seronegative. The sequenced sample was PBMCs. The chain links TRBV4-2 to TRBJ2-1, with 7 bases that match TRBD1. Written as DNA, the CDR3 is TGTGCCAGCAGCCAAGAAGGGGGCTTCTCCTACAATGAGCAGTTCTTC. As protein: CASSQEGGFSYNEQFF.